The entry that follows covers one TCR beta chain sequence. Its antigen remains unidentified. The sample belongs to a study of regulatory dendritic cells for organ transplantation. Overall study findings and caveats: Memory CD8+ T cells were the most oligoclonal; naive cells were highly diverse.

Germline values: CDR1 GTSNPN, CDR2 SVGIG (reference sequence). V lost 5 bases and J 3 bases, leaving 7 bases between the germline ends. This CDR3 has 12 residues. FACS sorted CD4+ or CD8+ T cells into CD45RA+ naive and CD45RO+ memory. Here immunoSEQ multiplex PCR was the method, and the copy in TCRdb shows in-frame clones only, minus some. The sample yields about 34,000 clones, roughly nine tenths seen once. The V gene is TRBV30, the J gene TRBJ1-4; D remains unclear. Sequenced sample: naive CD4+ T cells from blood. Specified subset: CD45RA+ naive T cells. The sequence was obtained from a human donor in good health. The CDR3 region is CAWEDPNEKLFF. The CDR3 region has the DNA TGTGCCTGGGAGGATCCTAATGAAAAACTGTTTTTT. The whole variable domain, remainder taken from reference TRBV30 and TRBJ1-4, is SQTIHQWPATLVQPVGSPLSLECTVEGTSNPNLYWYRQAAGRGLQLLFYSVGIGQISSEVPQNLSASRPQDRQFILSSKKLLLSDSGFYLCAWEDPNEKLFFGSGTQLSVL.